These T cell receptor beta chains were read from a single sample in a study of T cells in Graves' hyperthyroidism and ophthalmopathy. MiXCR, applied by TCRdb to the multiplex PCR reads, yields one record per CDR3 protein. Of roughly 300,000 distinct CDR3 sequences in the sample, roughly a fifth were seen once. Source material: blood. Every receptor here comes from a woman aged 50 to 60 with Graves' hyperthyroidism. CDR3s include the opening cysteine and the closing phenylalanine or tryptophan.

15	TRBV5-1	TRBJ2-2	CASSLRTAPTGELFF
16	TRBV2	TRBJ2-3	CASSPGMGGGTDTQYF
15	TRBV19	TRBJ2-1	CASSIQAGGPGEQFF
14	TRBV5-5	TRBJ2-1	CASSGRTANNEQFF
14	TRBV6-1	TRBJ2-7	CASSVRTPGNEQYF
15	TRBV5-1	TRBJ1-1	CASSTGTGGASEAFF
15	TRBV13	TRBJ2-1	CASSPWTSNGNEQFF
15	TRBV13	TRBJ2-5	CASSARDRGQETQYF
14	TRBV5-8	TRBJ2-1	CASRTLAGGVEQFF
15	TRBV5-8	TRBJ2-1	CASSPWGQAYNEQFF
13	TRBV6-2/TRBV6-3	TRBJ1-1	CASSQVTSTEAFF
14	TRBV29-1	TRBJ2-1	CSVDSGTTGDEQFF
13	TRBV2	TRBJ2-1	CASIAEASNEQFF
13	TRBV30	TRBJ2-3	CACLGTSTDTQYF
14	TRBV27	TRBJ2-7	CASSPSGSRYEQYF
17	TRBV2	TRBJ1-4	CASSEVLGQGKGEKLFF
17	TRBV4-2	TRBJ1-6	CASSQKTVSSYNSPLHF
15	TRBV7-3	TRBJ2-3	CASSEMGGSTDTQYF
17	TRBV7-3	TRBJ2-1	CASSLTGTSGSSHEQFF
15	TRBV5-1	TRBJ2-4	CASSLRASYGDIQYF
17	TRBV2	TRBJ2-2	CASSQVQGTSNTRELFF
17	TRBV2	TRBJ2-3	CASSVGGGRTSTDTQYF
15	TRBV28	TRBJ2-1	CASSPPQVSYNEQFF
14	TRBV20-1	TRBJ2-3	CSAPRQGATDTQYF
16	TRBV20-1	TRBJ2-7	CSARGRADSGLYEQYF
15	TRBV5-1	TRBJ2-7	CASSFSGTGGSEQYF
15	TRBV6-1	TRBJ1-2	CASSPGTGGADGYTF
15	TRBV3-1	TRBJ1-5	CASSQGHASNQPQHF
14	TRBV4-1	TRBJ1-2	CASSPPADNYGYTF
17	TRBV5-1	TRBJ1-6	CASSQRQGSLYNSPLHF
11	TRBV20-1	TRBJ1-1	CSAPMNTEAFF
12	TRBV28	TRBJ1-2	CASSSSGYGYTF
18	TRBV6-1	TRBJ2-6	CASRTGQGEYSGANVLTF
16	TRBV9	TRBJ1-3	CASSLAQGPSGNTIYF
14	TRBV12-3/TRBV12-4	TRBJ2-2	CASSSGGANGELFF
13	TRBV12-3/TRBV12-4	TRBJ1-6	CASRGGGNSPLHF
15	TRBV12-3/TRBV12-4	TRBJ1-1	CASSLAGRLNTEAFF
13	TRBV19	TRBJ2-3	CASSARGTDTQYF
14	TRBV28	TRBJ1-4	CASSLWAGPRKLFF
14	TRBV19	TRBJ1-1	CASRKDRGHTEAFF
16	TRBV7-3	TRBJ1-1	CASSSTGGKMNTEAFF
13	TRBV20-1	TRBJ1-1	CSAGGQVNTEAFF
12	TRBV9	TRBJ1-2	CASSVEGVGYTF
15	TRBV5-1	TRBJ1-1	CASRRTTEMNTEAFF
16	TRBV12-3/TRBV12-4	TRBJ1-1	CANSPRGQGGHTEAFF
16	TRBV5-1	TRBJ2-5	CASSFGASGARETQYF
16	TRBV4-1	TRBJ2-1	CASSQGVQGTYNEQFF
14	TRBV28	TRBJ1-2	CASSPFESYYGYTF
17	TRBV13	TRBJ1-6	CASSLERGRGGYSPLHF
14	TRBV28	TRBJ1-6	CASSFPDRGAPLHF
16	TRBV5-1	TRBJ2-7	CASSFRTGGSMYEQYF
16	TRBV7-6	TRBJ1-4	CASSLDQGGLNEKLFF
16	TRBV15	TRBJ1-6	CATSRDRVNYNSPLHF
12	TRBV29-1	TRBJ2-3	CSYGTGKGTQYF
16	TRBV5-1	TRBJ2-5	CASSRSGGATQETQYF
15	TRBV10-2	TRBJ2-1	CASKSLAGEYNEQFF
14	TRBV9	TRBJ2-5	CASSVGGVKETQYF
15	TRBV7-9	TRBJ2-7	CASSFNRGGSYEQYF
17	TRBV5-1	TRBJ2-1	CASSIGTSGGAFDEQFF
15	TRBV6-2/TRBV6-3	TRBJ2-3	CASSYWEFGTDTQYF